This TCR beta chain is drawn from a study of post-analysis software for immune sequencing data. For the study at large: Both relapsing-remitting and secondary progressive multiple sclerosis featured among the disease courses, as did progressive-relapsing multiple sclerosis.

This CDR3 spans 16 amino acids. In germline, CDR1 is SQVTM, CDR2 ANQGSEA. With 3 bases removed from V and 0 bases from J, the gap between germline ends came to 12 bases. Each TCR beta cDNA library carried unique molecular identifiers. One entry per CDR3 protein results from TCRdb running MiXCR on the PCR reads. The sample yields hundreds of thousands of distinct CDR3 sequences, roughly 27% seen once. Remarks on this clonotype: Its antigen remains unidentified.

General study results and limits: About five TRBV segments appeared more often in patients than in controls, and TRBV5-6, TRBV5-1 and TRBV20-1 were among these.

The receptor was isolated from a girl aged 5-17 years with multiple sclerosis. This rearrangement joins TRBV29-1 to TRBJ2-6, with D perhaps given as TRBD1 or TRBD2 (5 bases each). The sample taken for sequencing was blood. For the CDR3, the DNA is TGCAGCGTTGATGACCTTGGGGGCTCTGGGGCCAACGTCCTGACTTTC. It translates to CSVDDLGGSGANVLTF.